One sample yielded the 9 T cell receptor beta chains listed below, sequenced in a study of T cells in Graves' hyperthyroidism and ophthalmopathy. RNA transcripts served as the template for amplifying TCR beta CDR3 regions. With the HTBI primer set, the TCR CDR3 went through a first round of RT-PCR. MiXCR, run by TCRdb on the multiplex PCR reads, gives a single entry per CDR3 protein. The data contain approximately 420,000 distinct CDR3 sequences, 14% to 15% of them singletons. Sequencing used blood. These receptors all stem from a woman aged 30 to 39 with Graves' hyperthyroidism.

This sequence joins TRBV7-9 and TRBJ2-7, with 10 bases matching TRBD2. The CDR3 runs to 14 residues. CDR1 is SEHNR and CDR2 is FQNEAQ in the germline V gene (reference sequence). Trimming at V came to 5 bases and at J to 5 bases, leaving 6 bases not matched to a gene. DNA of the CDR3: TGTGCCAGCAGCCAAGCGGGAGGGCACCACGAGCAGTACTTC. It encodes CASSQAGGHHEQYF. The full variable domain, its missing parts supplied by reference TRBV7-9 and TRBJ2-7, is DTGVSQNPRHKITKRGQNVTFRCDPISEHNRLYWYRQTLGQGPEFLTYFQNEAQLEKSRLLSDRFSAERPKGSFSTLEIQRTEQGDSAMYLCASSQAGGHHEQYFGPGTRLTVT.

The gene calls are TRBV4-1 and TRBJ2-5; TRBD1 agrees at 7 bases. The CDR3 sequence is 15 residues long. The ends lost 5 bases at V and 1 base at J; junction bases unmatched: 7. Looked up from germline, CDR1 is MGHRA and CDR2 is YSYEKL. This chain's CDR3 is CASSSYQGVQETQYF. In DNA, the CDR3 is TGCGCCAGCAGCTCTTACCAGGGGGTCCAAGAGACCCAGTACTTC.

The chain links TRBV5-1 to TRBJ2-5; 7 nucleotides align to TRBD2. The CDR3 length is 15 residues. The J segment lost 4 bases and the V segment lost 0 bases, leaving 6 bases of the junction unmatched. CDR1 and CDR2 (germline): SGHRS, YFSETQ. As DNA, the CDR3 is TGCGCCAGCAGCTTGGAGGGAGGGCGGCGAGAGACCCAGTACTTC. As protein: CASSLEGGRRETQYF.

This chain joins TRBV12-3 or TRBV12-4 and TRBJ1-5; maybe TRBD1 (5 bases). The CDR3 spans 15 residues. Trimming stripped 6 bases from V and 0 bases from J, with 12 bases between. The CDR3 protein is CASSQGHLSNQPQHF. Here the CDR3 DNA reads TGTGCCAGCAGCCAAGGACACCTTAGCAATCAGCCCCAGCATTTT.

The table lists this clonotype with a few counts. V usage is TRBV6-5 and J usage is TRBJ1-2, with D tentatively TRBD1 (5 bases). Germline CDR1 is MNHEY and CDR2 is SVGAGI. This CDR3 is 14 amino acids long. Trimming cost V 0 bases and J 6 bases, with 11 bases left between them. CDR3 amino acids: CASSYSVQGDGYTF. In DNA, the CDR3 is TGTGCCAGCAGTTACTCGGTCCAGGGAGATGGCTACACCTTC.

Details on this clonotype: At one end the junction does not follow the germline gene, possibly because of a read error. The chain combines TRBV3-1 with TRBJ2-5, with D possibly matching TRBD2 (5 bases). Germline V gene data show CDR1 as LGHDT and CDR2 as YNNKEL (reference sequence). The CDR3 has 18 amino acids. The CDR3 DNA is TGTGCCAGCAGCCAGGATCTAATTACGGCGGGCCGACAAGAGGCCCAGTACTTC. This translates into CASSQDLITAGRQEAQYF.

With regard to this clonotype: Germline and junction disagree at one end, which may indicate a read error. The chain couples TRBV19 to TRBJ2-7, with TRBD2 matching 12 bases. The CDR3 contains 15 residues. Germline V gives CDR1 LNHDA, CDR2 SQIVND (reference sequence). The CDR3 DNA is TGTGCCAGTAGCACCGGACTAGCGGGAACCTACAAGCAGTACTTC. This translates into CASSTGLAGTYKQYF.

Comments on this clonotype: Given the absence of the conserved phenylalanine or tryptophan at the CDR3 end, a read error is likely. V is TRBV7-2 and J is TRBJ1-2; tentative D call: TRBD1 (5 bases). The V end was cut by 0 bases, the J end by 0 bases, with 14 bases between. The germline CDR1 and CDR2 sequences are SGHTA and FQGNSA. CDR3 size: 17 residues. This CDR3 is CASSLALLGRANYGYTL. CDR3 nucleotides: TGTGCCAGCAGCTTAGCGTTATTGGGGCGGGCTAACTATGGCTACACCCTC.

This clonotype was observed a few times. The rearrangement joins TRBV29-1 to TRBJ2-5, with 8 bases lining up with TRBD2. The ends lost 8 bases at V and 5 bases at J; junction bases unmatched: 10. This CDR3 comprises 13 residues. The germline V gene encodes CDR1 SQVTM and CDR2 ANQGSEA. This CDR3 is CSSSGTSRETQYF. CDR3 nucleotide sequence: TGCAGCTCGAGCGGGACTAGTCGGGAGACCCAGTACTTC.